Following are 16 T cell receptor beta chains from one sample sequenced in a study of shared clonotypes between healthy human individuals (dated by TCRdb to 2018 to 2021). The protocol used for the library was the immunoSEQ multiplex PCR assay. Sourced from immuneACCESS, this table was stored by TCRdb with only in-frame sequences that have V and J called. A share of the clones is absent; for the studies checked, an unresolved V gene accounts for under half, and the remainder has no known explanation. This sample has millions of clones in its table, and approximately 95% of those were observed once. 0.1% to 0.15% of the sample is held by the ten biggest clonotypes. Input material: naive CD4+ T cells sorted from blood. The label giving this sample's cell subset or site can be read as: CD45RA+ positively selected. These receptors all stem from a man aged 18-30 years in good health.

The rearrangement links TRBV5-6 to TRBJ2-1, with D possibly matching TRBD2 (5 bases). Germline V lookup: CDR1 SGHDT, CDR2 YYEEEE. The CDR3 spans 17 residues. The V end was cut by 3 bases, the J end by 5 bases, with 21 bases between. CDR3 protein: CASSSTTTGIPDNEQFF. The DNA of the CDR3 is TGTGCCAGCAGCTCGACTACCACCGGGATTCCCGACAATGAGCAGTTCTTC.

This clone was seen only once. J is TRBJ1-1 and V is TRBV18; D remains ambiguous. The CDR3 extends over 15 amino acids. Trimming pared 3 bases from V and 1 base from J, leaving 12 bases between. Germline CDR1 KGHSH, CDR2 LQKENI. The CDR3 is CASSPGRLGNTEAFF. Written as DNA, the CDR3 is TGTGCCAGCTCACCCGGGCGCCTAGGGAACACTGAAGCTTTCTTT.

The rearrangement links TRBV27 to TRBJ1-3; perhaps TRBD1 as D (5 bases). This CDR3 comprises 14 residues. V dropped 5 bases and J dropped 4 bases, with 12 bases sitting between them. Germline lookup yields CDR1 MNHEY and CDR2 SMNVEV (reference sequence). The CDR3 DNA sequence: TGTGCCAGCAGTACAGGAACTTTCGGAAACACCATATATTTT. This codes for CASSTGTFGNTIYF.

The rearrangement joins TRBV7-6 to TRBJ2-3, with a weak D call TRBD1 (6 bases). Between the trimmed V and J ends, which lost 5 bases and 0 bases, there was a span of 12 bases. CDR3 length: 15 residues. From germline, CDR1 is SGHVS and CDR2 FNYEAQ. The CDR3 loop is CASSTQQGSTDTQYF. DNA of the CDR3: TGTGCCAGCAGCACCCAACAGGGAAGCACAGATACGCAGTATTTT. Variable domain in full (rest from reference TRBV7-6 and TRBJ2-3): GAGVSQSPRYKVTKRGQDVALRCDPISGHVSLYWYRQALGQGPEFLTYFNYEAQQDKSGLPNDRFSAERPEGSISTLTIQRTEQRDSAMYRCASSTQQGSTDTQYFGPGTRLTVL.

The chain links TRBV6-1 to TRBJ2-2; TRBD2 might be the D (6 bases). CDR3 length: 15 amino acids. CDR1 is MNHNS and CDR2 is SASEGT in the germline V gene. Trimming removed 7 bases from V and 0 bases from J, with 12 bases in between. The CDR3 loop reads CASTETRANTGELFF. The CDR3 DNA sequence: TGTGCCAGCACCGAGACTAGGGCGAACACCGGGGAGCTGTTTTTT.

V and J are TRBV30 and TRBJ2-1; possible D gene TRBD2, 6 bases. The CDR3 has 15 amino acids. V lost 3 bases, J lost 0 bases, and 12 bases lay in between. Germline V gene lookup returns CDR1 GTSNPN and CDR2 SVGIG (reference sequence). CDR3 in DNA: TGTGCCTGGAGCCAACTAGCTCCCTCCTACAATGAGCAGTTCTTC. This codes for CAWSQLAPSYNEQFF.

This chain uses TRBV5-1 with TRBJ1-2; 7 bases line up with TRBD1. The length of the CDR3 is 15 residues. Germline CDR1 SGHRS, CDR2 YFSETQ. Unmatched junction bases numbered 8, after V lost 1 base and J lost 5 bases. The CDR3: CASSLRGTDPYGYTF. For the CDR3, the DNA is TGCGCCAGCAGCTTGAGAGGGACAGACCCTTATGGCTACACCTTC.

This sequence joins TRBV6-1 and TRBJ1-5; weak D call: TRBD1 (6 bases). V lost 5 bases and J lost 0, with 11 bases in between. The germline V gene encodes CDR1 MNHNS and CDR2 SASEGT. The CDR3 is 15 residues long. CDR3 residues: CASSPQGPSNQPQHF. CDR3 bases: TGTGCCAGCAGTCCACAGGGACCTAGCAATCAGCCCCAGCATTTT.

The chain links TRBV6-7 to TRBJ1-4; no reliable D call. TRBV6-7 falls under the ORF class, with uncertain function. Trimming stripped 2 bases from V and 0 bases from J, with 10 bases between. This CDR3 is 16 amino acids long. CDR3 in DNA: TGTGCCAGCAGTTACGAAAAGGCAGCAACTAATGAAAAACTGTTTTTT. Its translation is CASSYEKAATNEKLFF.

The chain employs TRBV19 and TRBJ1-5; no clear D gene. The CDR3 has 18 residues. Germline values: CDR1 LNHDA, CDR2 SQIVND (reference sequence). The V end was cut by 2 bases, the J end by 1 base, with 18 bases between. DNA of the CDR3: TGTGCCAGTAGTATAATCGGAAAGTGGAGTACGAGCAATCAGCCCCAGCATTTT. It codes for CASSIIGKWSTSNQPQHF.

The chain has TRBV19 and TRBJ1-2; D remains unclear. The V gene's germline CDR1 is LNHDA and CDR2 SQIVND (reference sequence). This CDR3 region has 10 residues. The V gene lost 7 bases and the J gene lost 5 bases, with 5 bases spanning the gap. As DNA, the CDR3 is TGTGCCAGTATGGGTTATGGCTACACCTTC. Residues: CASMGYGYTF.

This sequence joins TRBV28 and TRBJ1-5; 12 nucleotides line up with TRBD1. The junction had 8 bases not matched to a gene; V was cut back by 6 bases and J by 5 bases. The CDR3 has 16 amino acids. Germline loops: CDR1 MDHEN, CDR2 SYDVKM. In DNA form, the CDR3 reads TGTGCCAGCAGCTGGGACAGGGGGCGCGAAGATCAGCCCCAGCATTTT. Translation gives CASSWDRGREDQPQHF.

A note on this clone: Other DNA sequences in this specimen translate into the identical CDR3. The chain is built from TRBV18 and TRBJ1-2, with D tentatively TRBD1 (5 bases). The V end was cut by 3 bases, the J end by 0 bases, with 11 bases between. The CDR3 sequence is 15 residues long. Germline CDR1 is KGHSH and CDR2 is LQKENI. CDR3 nucleotide sequence: TGTGCCAGCTCACCGCTGCAGGGATCTAACTATGGCTACACCTTC. Its protein is CASSPLQGSNYGYTF.

In the case of this clone: The germline gene is not matched at one end of the junction; a read error may be the cause. V gene TRBV19 combines with J gene TRBJ1-1; no clear D. CDR3 length: 12 amino acids. The germline CDR1 and CDR2 sequences are LNHDA and SQIVND (reference sequence). The CDR3 region has the DNA TGCTCGACGGCGGTCTTCAACACTGAAGCTTTCTTT. Encoded protein: CSTAVFNTEAFF.

The V and J genes are TRBV10-3 and TRBJ2-6; weak D call: TRBD1 (6 bases). This CDR3 is 16 amino acids long. Germline assignment: CDR1 ENHRY and CDR2 SYGVKD. The germline V and J ends were trimmed by 4 bases and 0 bases, with 10 bases remaining between them. In nucleotides, the CDR3 is TGTGCCATCAGTGTCCAGGGGAGCTCTGGGGCCAACGTCCTGACTTTC. Translating it yields CAISVQGSSGANVLTF.

The DNA for the CDR3 is TGTGCCAGCAGTGTGCTAGCGGGAGCGCATGAGCAGTTCTTC. Its translation: CASSVLAGAHEQFF. The rearrangement links TRBV11-3 to TRBJ2-1; 10 positions match TRBD2. The CDR3 has 14 residues. Germline loops: CDR1 SGHNT, CDR2 YENEEA. V was clipped by 6 bases and J by 8 bases; unmatched bases: 7.